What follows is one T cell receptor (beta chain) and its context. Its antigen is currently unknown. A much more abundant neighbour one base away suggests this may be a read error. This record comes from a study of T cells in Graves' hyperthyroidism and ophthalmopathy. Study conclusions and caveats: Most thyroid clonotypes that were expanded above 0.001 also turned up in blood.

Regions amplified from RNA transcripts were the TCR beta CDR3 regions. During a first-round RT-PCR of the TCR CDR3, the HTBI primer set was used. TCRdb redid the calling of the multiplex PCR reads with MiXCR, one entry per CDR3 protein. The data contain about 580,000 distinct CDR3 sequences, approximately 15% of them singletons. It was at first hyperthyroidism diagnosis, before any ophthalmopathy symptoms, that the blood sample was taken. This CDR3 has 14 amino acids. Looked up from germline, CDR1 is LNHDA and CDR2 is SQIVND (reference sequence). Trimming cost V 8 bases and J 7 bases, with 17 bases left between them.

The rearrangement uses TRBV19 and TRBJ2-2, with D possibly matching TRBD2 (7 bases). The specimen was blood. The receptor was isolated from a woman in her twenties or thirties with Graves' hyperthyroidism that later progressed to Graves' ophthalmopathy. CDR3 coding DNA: TGTGCCAGTGTTGGGCGGGGGCACGACGGGGAGCTGTTTTTT. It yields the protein CASVGRGHDGELFF.